These 10 T cell receptor beta chains were all obtained from the same sample, sequenced in a study of T-cell memory formation after mild COVID-19. TCRdb itself ran the 5' RACE reads through MiXCR, one entry per CDR3 protein. The data contain around 300,000 distinct CDR3 sequences, 10% to 15% of them seen just once; the ten biggest clones take up roughly a fifth. Sequencing input: PBMCs or a T cell subset sorted from them (not recorded which). The receptors originated from a man between 18 and 29 years old who had mild COVID-19 (a few samples of this study predate the infection). Cell type and time point are not known.

Written as DNA, the CDR3 is TGTGCCTGGGAGATCAGCGGAACCCAGTACTTC. It encodes CAWEISGTQYF. The V gene is TRBV30, the J gene TRBJ2-5; the D gene is possibly TRBD2 (5 bases). The CDR3 loop spans 11 amino acids. V lost 5 bases, J lost 8 bases, and 12 bases lay in between. Germline CDR1 is GTSNPN and CDR2 is SVGIG (reference sequence).

In its sample, this clonotype was seen many times. The rearrangement links TRBV2 to TRBJ1-6, with D perhaps matching TRBD1 (5 bases). This CDR3 comprises 13 residues. CDR1 is SNHLY, CDR2 FYNNEI, per germline. V was cut by 6 bases and J by 6 bases, with 9 bases left in between. The CDR3 loop reads CASSPGPNSPLHF. The CDR3 region has the DNA TGTGCCAGCAGCCCGGGGCCTAATTCACCCCTCCACTTT.

The J gene is TRBJ2-7, the V gene TRBV7-9; D is ambiguous. CDR3 length: 13 residues. Germline V gene data show CDR1 as SEHNR and CDR2 as FQNEAQ (reference sequence). The V gene lost 6 bases and the J gene lost 0 bases, with 9 bases spanning the gap. Written as DNA, the CDR3 is TGTGCCAGCAGTGGGGTGGGCTCCTACGAGCAGTACGTC. Translating it yields CASSGVGSYEQYV.

The CDR3 protein is CASSSTGYNQPQHF. CDR3 nucleotide sequence: TGTGCCAGCAGCTCCACAGGGTACAATCAGCCCCAGCATTTT. The rearrangement uses TRBV6-2 or TRBV6-3 and TRBJ1-5; TRBD1 is a possible D gene (6 bases). The CDR3 spans 14 residues. The germline gives CDR1 MNHEY, CDR2 SVGEGT. Trimming cost V 6 bases and J 3 bases, with 12 bases left between them.

The chain recombines TRBV4-2 with TRBJ2-5; maybe TRBD2 (6 bases). From germline, CDR1 is LGHNA and CDR2 YNFKEQ. The germline V and J ends were trimmed by 4 bases and 3 bases, with 21 bases remaining between them. The CDR3 extends over 17 amino acids. The CDR3 reads CASSPLWPSAPEETQYF. CDR3 nucleotide sequence: TGTGCCAGCAGCCCCCTCTGGCCTAGCGCCCCGGAAGAGACCCAGTACTTC.

The V and J genes are TRBV18 and TRBJ1-5; tentatively, D is TRBD1 (5 bases). This CDR3 is 13 amino acids long. With 2 bases removed from V and 7 bases from J, the gap between germline ends came to 9 bases. In germline, CDR1 is KGHSH, CDR2 LQKENI. The CDR3 here is CASSPGAEQPQHF. DNA for the CDR3: TGTGCCAGCTCACCAGGGGCAGAACAGCCCCAGCATTTT.

This clonotype was seen a few times. V and J are TRBV4-3 and TRBJ1-6, with no clear D. CDR1 is LGHNA, CDR2 YSLEER, per germline. The CDR3 has 16 amino acids. Trimming shortened V by 0 bases and J by 7 bases, and 13 bases separated the two germline ends. CDR3 protein: CASSQDSVVGNSPLHF. In nucleotides, the CDR3 is TGCGCCAGCAGCCAAGATTCCGTGGTAGGCAATTCACCCCTCCACTTT.

There are a few counts of this clonotype. V usage is TRBV10-3 and J usage is TRBJ2-2; TRBD1 might be the D (6 bases). The CDR3 length is 14 residues. With 3 bases removed from V and 5 bases from J, the gap between germline ends came to 10 bases. The germline gives CDR1 ENHRY, CDR2 SYGVKD. The chain's CDR3 is CAISDRGETGELFF. For the CDR3, the DNA is TGTGCCATCAGTGACAGGGGCGAAACCGGGGAGCTGTTTTTT.

In its sample, this clonotype was seen many times. The chain combines TRBV7-9 with TRBJ2-1; 7 bases are shared with TRBD2. V was pared by 2 bases and J by 7 bases, with 5 bases of the junction left unmatched. CDR1 is SEHNR, CDR2 FQNEAQ, per germline (reference sequence). The CDR3 loop spans 14 amino acids. The CDR3 is CASSLSGTTNEQFF. In DNA form, the CDR3 reads TGTGCCAGCAGCTTATCTGGGACTACTAATGAGCAGTTCTTC. Full variable domain (remainder filled in from reference TRBV7-9 and TRBJ2-1): DTGVSQNPRHKITKRGQNVTFRCDPISEHNRLYWYRQTLGQGPEFLTYFQNEAQLEKSRLLSDRFSAERPKGSFSTLEIQRTEQGDSAMYLCASSLSGTTNEQFFGPGTRLTVL.

The sample holds many counts of this clonotype. This rearrangement joins TRBV6-1 to TRBJ2-1; 9 positions agree with TRBD2. The V segment lost 2 bases and the J segment 9 bases; nucleotides outside the gene matches: 8. The CDR3 has 15 amino acids. Germline V gene lookup returns CDR1 MNHNS and CDR2 SASEGT. CDR3 protein: CASSEQAGGPSEQFF. The CDR3 DNA sequence: TGTGCCAGCAGTGAACAGGCGGGGGGGCCGAGTGAGCAGTTCTTC.